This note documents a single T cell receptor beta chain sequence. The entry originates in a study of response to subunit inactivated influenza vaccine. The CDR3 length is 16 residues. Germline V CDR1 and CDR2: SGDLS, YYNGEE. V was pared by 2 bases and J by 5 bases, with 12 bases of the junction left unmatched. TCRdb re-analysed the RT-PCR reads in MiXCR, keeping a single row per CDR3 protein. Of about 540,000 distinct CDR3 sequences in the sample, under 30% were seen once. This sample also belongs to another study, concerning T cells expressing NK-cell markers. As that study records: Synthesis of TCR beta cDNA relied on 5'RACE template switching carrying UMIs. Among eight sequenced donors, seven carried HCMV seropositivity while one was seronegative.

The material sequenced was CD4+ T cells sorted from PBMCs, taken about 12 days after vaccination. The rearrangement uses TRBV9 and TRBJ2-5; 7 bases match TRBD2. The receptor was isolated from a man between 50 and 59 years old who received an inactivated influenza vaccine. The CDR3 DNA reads TGTGCCAGCAGCGTCCGCGGGGGTAGGAGTGGGGAGACCCAGTACTTC. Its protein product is CASSVRGGRSGETQYF.